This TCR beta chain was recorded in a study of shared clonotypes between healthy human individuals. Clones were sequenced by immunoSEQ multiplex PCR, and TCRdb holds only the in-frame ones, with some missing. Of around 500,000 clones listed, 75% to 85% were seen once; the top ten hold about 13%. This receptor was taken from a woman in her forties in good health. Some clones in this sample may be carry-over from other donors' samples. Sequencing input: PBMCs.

The DNA of the CDR3 is TGTGCCAGCAGTTCCCCGAGGGGCTTTTCCTACGAGCAGTACTTC. Translating it yields CASSSPRGFSYEQYF. The gene calls are TRBV28 and TRBJ2-7; the D call may be TRBD1 or TRBD2 (5 bases each). The CDR3 loop spans 15 amino acids. CDR1 and CDR2 (germline): MDHEN, SYDVKM. V was pared by 4 bases and J by 1 base, with 14 bases between.